Sequencing of this T cell receptor (beta chain) was carried out in a study of preoperative IRX-2 immunotherapy in early breast cancer (dated by TCRdb to between 2018 and 2021). Reading the label with the study, this specimen's treatment or condition is: preoperative locoregional IRX-2 cytokine immunotherapy. The samples were obtained from a phase Ib study that tested preoperative, locoregional IRX-2 cytokine immunotherapy meant to prime immune responses. Before surgery, IRX-2 was given to the donors, who were patients with early-stage breast cancer. In its sample, this clone was seen once. Its antigen is still unknown. One base away there is no much larger clone; base qualities are not given. Libraries were built with the immunoSEQ multiplex PCR assay. TCRdb's version of the immuneACCESS table is confined to in-frame rearrangements and falls short of the full clone set. An unresolved V gene accounts for under half of the shortfall where checked; the remainder is of unknown origin. This sample is represented by 30,000 to 45,000 clones; roughly 82% of them were singletons. The ten largest clones add up to around 1.4% of the sample.

The germline V gene supplies CDR1 SGHRS and CDR2 YFSETQ. V gives up 0 bases and J gives up 0 bases, and the segment between their germline ends measures 9 bases. Its CDR3 holds 15 amino acids, cysteine through phenylalanine. Only the CDR3 part of the read is kept: 45 bases, read in frame from the first base. This sequence uses TRBV5-1 and TRBJ1-1; TRBD1 is a possible D gene, resting on 6 matching bases. This sequence originates from a human donor with breast cancer. This material consisted of lymph node tissue, taken after IRX-2 immunotherapy. The DNA is TGCGCCAGCAGCTTGGAGCAGGGGCTGAACACTGAAGCTTTCTTT. The encoded protein is CASSLEQGLNTEAFF. Supplemented by the reference TRBV5-1 and TRBJ1-1 proteins around the CDR3, the complete variable domain is KAGVTQTPRYLIKTRGQQVTLSCSPISGHRSVSWYQQTPGQGLQFLFEYFSETQRNKGNFPGRFSGRQFSNSRSEMNVSTLELGDSALYLCASSLEQGLNTEAFFGQGTRLTVV.